The present entry profiles one T cell receptor beta chain with its context. What it binds is not known. These data belong to a study of beta chain features in type 1 diabetes. Sequenced material consisted of expressed TCRB transcripts (all of the isolated RNA was reverse transcribed). Profiling relied on immunoSEQ multiplex PCR, and the TCRdb table lists in-frame clones only, not all of them. Of under 900,000 clones detected, around a sixth appear once; the ten largest clones hold around 0.02%. Trimming took off 3 bases at V and 4 bases at J, with 6 bases between the two ends. Germline loops: CDR1 LNHNV, CDR2 YYDKDF (reference sequence). There are 12 residues in the CDR3. Study-level points and caveats: Compared with healthy donors, patients appeared to share more similar naive, central memory and regulatory TCRB repertoires.

Sequenced sample: naive CD4+ T cells from blood. The receptor was derived from a woman under 30 in good health. V gene TRBV15 combines with J gene TRBJ2-5, with D uncertain. Here the CDR3 reads CATSSIGETQYF. The CDR3 bases are TGTGCCACCAGCAGTATCGGAGAGACCCAGTACTTC.